The 24 T cell receptor beta chains presented below share a single source sample, sequenced in a study of blood T cell repertoires in COVID-19 (dated by TCRdb to between 2020 and 2021). Libraries came from the immunoSEQ multiplex PCR assay. The clones in this table, taken by TCRdb from immuneACCESS, are in-frame only. Not every clone is retained; where verified, under half of the shortfall comes from an unresolved V gene, and the cause of the rest is unknown. This sample is represented by about 15,000 clones; about 80% of them were singletons. In total, the top ten clones hold roughly a tenth of the sample. Sequenced sample: peripheral blood. Every receptor here comes from a human donor in a cohort sampled during active COVID-19.

V usage is TRBV4-1 and J usage is TRBJ2-1; the D is unclear. V was trimmed by 1 base and J by 12 bases, leaving 10 bases between them. This CDR3 has 12 amino acids. CDR1 is MGHRA, CDR2 YSYEKL, per germline. CDR3 amino acids: CASSQGLSPQFF. DNA for the CDR3: TGCGCCAGCAGCCAAGGTTTGAGCCCGCAGTTCTTC.

The chain combines TRBV11-3 with TRBJ2-7; a weak D match, TRBD1 (6 bases). Germline loops: CDR1 SGHNT, CDR2 YENEEA. Between the trimmed V and J ends, which lost 5 bases and 4 bases, there was a span of 12 bases. The CDR3 length is 13 residues. CDR3: CASSLRQEYEQYF. The CDR3 coding sequence is TGTGCCAGCAGCCTGCGACAGGAATACGAGCAGTACTTC.

V usage is TRBV3-1 (or the pseudogene TRBV3-2) and J usage is TRBJ1-2; D call uncertain. The CDR3 is 12 residues long. V was trimmed by 8 bases and J by 0 bases, leaving 7 bases between them. Germline loops: CDR1 LGHDT, CDR2 YNNKEL (reference sequence). Here the CDR3 reads CASAGANYGYTF. CDR3 sequence (DNA): TGTGCCAGCGCTGGAGCTAACTATGGCTACACCTTC.

This clone appeared once. The CDR3 loop is CASSDLEDRVGEQYF. The CDR3 DNA reads as TGTGCCAGCAGTGACTTGGAAGACAGGGTCGGGGAGCAGTACTTC. The chain joins TRBV2 to TRBJ2-7, with 7 bases identical to TRBD1. The CDR3 contains 15 residues. Germline CDR1 SNHLY, CDR2 FYNNEI. V was pared by 3 bases and J by 7 bases, with 12 bases of the junction left unmatched.

This clone was counted a few times. The rearrangement joins TRBV5-5 to TRBJ2-2; 9 bases agree with TRBD1. J lost 6 bases, V lost 1 base, and 4 bases had no gene match. The V gene's germline CDR1 is SGHKS and CDR2 YYEKEE (reference sequence). The CDR3 runs to 15 residues. The CDR3 loop is CASSLWDRVPGELFF. The DNA for the CDR3 is TGTGCCAGCAGCTTGTGGGACAGGGTACCCGGGGAGCTGTTTTTT. Looking up the rest from reference TRBV5-5 and TRBJ2-2 gives the full variable domain: DAGVTQSPTHLIKTRGQQVTLRCSPISGHKSVSWYQQVLGQGPQFIFQYYEKEERGRGNFPDRFSARQFPNYSSELNVNALLLGDSALYLCASSLWDRVPGELFFGEGSRLTVL.

V is TRBV5-6 and J is TRBJ2-7; D possibly corresponds to TRBD1 (6 bases). The CDR3 is 13 residues long. CDR1 is SGHDT and CDR2 is YYEEEE in the germline V gene. V was trimmed by 2 bases and J by 9 bases, leaving 15 bases between them. CDR3 coding DNA: TGTGCCAGCAGCTTTCAGGGGAGCGGCGGGCAGTACTTC. This gives the protein CASSFQGSGGQYF.

The rearrangement joins TRBV27 to TRBJ2-7; unclear D gene. Deletions cut 6 bases from V and 0 bases from J, with 9 bases between. There are 13 residues in the CDR3. In germline, CDR1 is MNHEY, CDR2 SMNVEV (reference sequence). CDR3 sequence: CASSAASSYEQYF. The CDR3, as DNA: TGTGCCAGCAGCGCAGCGTCCTCCTACGAGCAGTACTTC.

The gene calls are TRBV14 and TRBJ1-2; D remains ambiguous. V lost 4 bases and J 3 bases, leaving 9 bases between the germline ends. The CDR3 totals 13 residues. Germline CDR1 and CDR2: SGHDN and FVKESK. CDR3 loop: CASSPRLDYGYTF. The CDR3 nucleotides are TGTGCCAGCAGCCCCCGACTTGACTATGGCTACACCTTC. The entire variable domain, with the rest obtained from reference TRBV14 and TRBJ1-2, is as follows: EAGVTQFPSHSVIEKGQTVTLRCDPISGHDNLYWYRRVMGKEIKFLLHFVKESKQDESGMPNNRFLAERTGGTYSTLKVQPAELEDSGVYFCASSPRLDYGYTFGSGTRLTVV.

The V call is TRBV9, the J call TRBJ1-2, with D hard to call. Trimming removed 2 bases at V and 0 bases at J, with 20 bases between. The CDR3 sequence is 18 residues long. Germline CDR1 and CDR2: SGDLS and YYNGEE. CDR3 in DNA: TGTGCCAGCAGCGTTTTGGGAGATCCGGCCCCTACTAACTATGGCTACACCTTC. This encodes CASSVLGDPAPTNYGYTF.

This chain connects TRBV5-1 to TRBJ2-1; 9 nucleotides line up with TRBD2. With 1 base clipped from V and 10 bases from J, the junction kept 15 bases outside the gene matches. The CDR3 runs to 17 residues. CDR1 SGHRS and CDR2 YFSETQ come from the germline V gene. The CDR3 DNA is TGCGCCAGCAGCTTGTCCCGGACTAGCGTCCCGGGGGGCGAGCAGTTCTTC. Translated, it gives CASSLSRTSVPGGEQFF.

The chain has TRBV7-9 and TRBJ2-5, with D tentatively TRBD2 (6 bases). Per the germline V gene, CDR1 is SEHNR and CDR2 is FQNEAQ (reference sequence). Trimming left V 2 bases short and J 2 bases short, with 18 bases between. The CDR3 runs 17 residues. CDR3 coding DNA: TGTGCCAGCAGCTTACCCCGAGGCGGGGAGGAACAAGAGACCCAGTACTTC. Translated, it gives CASSLPRGGEEQETQYF.

This clone was found once. V usage is TRBV19 and J usage is TRBJ1-2; D is unclear. CDR1 is LNHDA and CDR2 is SQIVND in the germline V gene (reference sequence). V was cut by 3 bases and J by 0 bases, with 8 bases left in between. CDR3 length equals 14 residues. The DNA of the CDR3 is TGTGCCAGTAGTATTGAGGGCGCTAACTATGGCTACACCTTC. Amino acids: CASSIEGANYGYTF.

V gene TRBV20-1 combines with J gene TRBJ1-6, with D perhaps TRBD1 (5 bases). The CDR3 spans 15 residues. Trimming left V 3 bases short and J 10 bases short, with 19 bases between. Germline V gives CDR1 DFQATT, CDR2 SNEGSKA (reference sequence). The CDR3 DNA is TGCAGTGCTAGTCGCCCCGAGGGGAGGAGATCACCCCTCCACTTT. Residues: CSASRPEGRRSPLHF.

The CDR3 loop reads CASSITRGLTGNTIYF. CDR3 coding DNA: TGTGCCAGTAGTATCACCAGGGGGCTGACTGGAAACACCATATATTTT. V gene TRBV19 combines with J gene TRBJ1-3, with 8 nucleotides matching TRBD1. J was trimmed by 2 bases and V by 3 bases; bases with no gene match: 6. The CDR3 is 16 amino acids. Germline V lookup: CDR1 LNHDA, CDR2 SQIVND (reference sequence).

The chain combines TRBV27 with TRBJ2-3, with D possibly being TRBD2 (6 bases). V gave up 4 bases and J gave up 9 bases, with 17 bases separating them. Germline lookup yields CDR1 MNHEY and CDR2 SMNVEV (reference sequence). The CDR3 totals 14 residues. CDR3 residues: CASSSRFSGDTQYF. DNA for the CDR3: TGTGCCAGCAGTTCGCGCTTCTCGGGGGACACGCAGTATTTT.

The chain uses TRBV23-1 and TRBJ1-1, with 7 bases fitting TRBD1. TRBV23-1 is noted as an ORF with a role that remains uncertain. This CDR3 spans 16 amino acids. J was trimmed by 1 base and V by 0 bases; bases with no gene match: 5. The CDR3 here is CASSQSPRDRNTEAFF. The CDR3 DNA sequence: TGCGCCAGCAGTCAATCCCCCCGGGACAGGAACACTGAAGCTTTCTTT.

Here the CDR3 reads CASTRDSRVTEAFF. CDR3 sequence (DNA): TGTGCCAGCACACGGGACTCAAGAGTGACTGAAGCTTTCTTT. The genes are TRBV6-5 and TRBJ1-1; D possibly corresponds to TRBD1 (5 bases). Trimming removed 7 bases at V and 5 bases at J, with 17 bases between. Germline CDR1 MNHEY, CDR2 SVGAGI. The CDR3 length is 14 residues.

This clone was seen only a few times. This chain connects TRBV7-2 to TRBJ1-5, with 11 bases fitting TRBD1. Looked up from germline, CDR1 is SGHTA and CDR2 is FQGNSA. This CDR3 contains 15 residues. Germline trimming cut 4 bases from V and 7 bases from J; bases unmatched to any gene: 6. CDR3 nucleotide sequence: TGTGCCAGCAGCTCCGGGACAGGGGGTGGCCAGCCCCAGCATTTT. Translated: CASSSGTGGGQPQHF.

The V call is TRBV20-1, the J call TRBJ2-1; weak D call: TRBD1 (5 bases). The CDR3 runs to 11 residues. Germline CDR1 reads DFQATT; CDR2 reads SNEGSKA (reference sequence). Trimming removed 8 bases from V and 9 bases from J, with 14 bases in between. The CDR3 region is CSPFLGLEQFF. The DNA of the CDR3 is TGCAGTCCATTTTTGGGGCTTGAGCAGTTCTTC.

V is TRBV19 and J is TRBJ1-2; D not certain. This CDR3 has 15 residues. Between the trimmed V and J ends, which lost 8 bases and 7 bases, there was a span of 23 bases. CDR1 LNHDA and CDR2 SQIVND come from the germline V gene (reference sequence). This chain's CDR3 is CASAGRISLGGGYTF. The CDR3 DNA is TGTGCCAGTGCCGGGAGAATCTCACTAGGCGGTGGCTACACCTTC. Full variable domain (rest looked up from reference TRBV19 and TRBJ1-2): DGGITQSPKYLFRKEGQNVTLSCEQNLNHDAMYWYRQDPGQGLRLIYYSQIVNDFQKGDIAEGYSVSREKKESFPLTVTSAQKNPTAFYLCASAGRISLGGGYTFGSGTRLTVV.

The CDR3 DNA reads TGTGCCAGCAGCTTGGACCGGGGCTATGGCTACACCTTC. Protein sequence: CASSLDRGYGYTF. The chain uses TRBV5-6 and TRBJ1-2; D is uncertain. Germline V CDR1 and CDR2: SGHDT, YYEEEE. V lost 0 bases and J 4 bases, leaving 7 bases between the germline ends. This CDR3 has 13 amino acids.

This chain links TRBV4-1 with TRBJ1-2; a weak D match, TRBD1 (5 bases). Between the trimmed V and J ends, which lost 0 bases and 4 bases, there was a span of 24 bases. The germline V gene has CDR1 MGHRA and CDR2 YSYEKL. This CDR3 has 19 residues. CDR3 protein: CASSQESPAGGPGGYGYTF. CDR3 coding DNA: TGCGCCAGCAGCCAAGAAAGCCCCGCCGGCGGGCCGGGGGGCTATGGCTACACCTTC.

This chain joins TRBV9 and TRBJ1-2; 8 bases line up with TRBD1. The germline CDR1 and CDR2 sequences are SGDLS and YYNGEE. CDR3 length: 14 residues. V gave up 3 bases and J gave up 7 bases; unmatched junction bases: 8. CDR3 in amino acids: CASSAGQDSFGYTF. In DNA form, the CDR3 reads TGTGCCAGCAGCGCGGGACAGGATTCTTTTGGCTACACCTTC.

This rearrangement joins TRBV20-1 to TRBJ2-7; maybe TRBD2 (6 bases). V lost 5 bases and J lost 9, with 14 bases in between. Germline V gene sequence: CDR1 DFQATT, CDR2 SNEGSKA (reference sequence). The CDR3 covers 11 residues. In DNA form, the CDR3 reads TGCAGTGCTCCGATCGGGAGTGGGCAGTACTTC. Translation: CSAPIGSGQYF.